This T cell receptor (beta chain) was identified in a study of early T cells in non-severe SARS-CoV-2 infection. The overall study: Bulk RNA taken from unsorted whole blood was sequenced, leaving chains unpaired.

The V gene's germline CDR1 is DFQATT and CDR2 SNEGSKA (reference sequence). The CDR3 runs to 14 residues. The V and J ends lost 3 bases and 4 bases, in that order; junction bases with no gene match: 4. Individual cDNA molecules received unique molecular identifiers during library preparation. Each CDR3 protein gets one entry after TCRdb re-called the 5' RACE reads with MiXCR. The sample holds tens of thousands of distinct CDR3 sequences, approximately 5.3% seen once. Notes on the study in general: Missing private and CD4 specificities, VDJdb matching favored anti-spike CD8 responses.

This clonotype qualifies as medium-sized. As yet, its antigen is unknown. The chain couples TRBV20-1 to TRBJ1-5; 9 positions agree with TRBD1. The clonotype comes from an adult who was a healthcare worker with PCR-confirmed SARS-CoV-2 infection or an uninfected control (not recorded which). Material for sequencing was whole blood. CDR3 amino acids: CSASRGQGNQPQHF. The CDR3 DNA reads TGCAGTGCTAGTCGGGGACAGGGTAATCAGCCCCAGCATTTT.